This is a list of T cell receptor beta chains from one sample in a study of blood T cell repertoires in COVID-19. TCRdb's table, derived via immunoSEQ multiplex PCR, lists solely in-frame clones and lacks some. In the table there are 90,000 or so clones, less than 80% of which are singletons. The sample comprised peripheral blood. These receptors were taken from a woman aged 80 or over with acute or convalescent COVID-19. The CDR3 runs from the conserved cysteine through the conserved F or W. The D gene is left open where the match is weak. The size of a clone is reported for some rows only, either as once, few or many, or as a class for expanded clones.

clone size	D gene	V gene	CDR3 length	J gene	CDR3 DNA	CDR3 protein
few	TRBD1	TRBV6-2/TRBV6-3	15	TRBJ1-2	TGTGCCAGCAGTTACTCGAGGGGGCTGGGCTATGGCTACACCTTC	CASSYSRGLGYGYTF
NA	NA	TRBV7-2	13	TRBJ1-5	TGTGCCAGCAGCATCAGGGTTGGTCAGCCCCAGCATTTT	CASSIRVGQPQHF
NA	NA	TRBV6-2/TRBV6-3	16	TRBJ1-1	TGTGCCAGCAGTTACTCGATTCCGGCAACGGGCACTGAAGCTTTCTTT	CASSYSIPATGTEAFF
few	NA	TRBV18	15	TRBJ1-2	TGTGCCAGCTCAAGACCCCTTACAGCGGGCTATGGCTACACCTTC	CASSRPLTAGYGYTF
few	NA	TRBV2	13	TRBJ2-1	TGTGCCAGCAGGGAGAGCTCCTACAATGAGCAGTTCTTC	CASRESSYNEQFF
few	NA	TRBV2	14	TRBJ1-2	TGTGCCAGCAGTGAACGAAGGGGCTCCTATGGCTACACCTTC	CASSERRGSYGYTF
NA	NA	TRBV9	14	TRBJ1-2	TGTGCCAGCAGCAGACAGAAATCTAACTATGGCTACACCTTC	CASSRQKSNYGYTF
NA	TRBD1	TRBV5-1	14	TRBJ2-1	TGCGCCAGCAGCTTGGGGGACAGATACAATGAGCAGTTCTTC	CASSLGDRYNEQFF
NA	NA	TRBV24-1	21	TRBJ1-5	TGTGCCACCAGTGATTCCAGGTATTTCGACAAGCTCAAATCTCCCAATCAGCCCCAGCATTTT	CATSDSRYFDKLKSPNQPQHF
many	TRBD1	TRBV7-6	15	TRBJ1-2	TGTGCCAGCAGCGCCGGGGGACAGGGCGGGTATGGCTACACCTTC	CASSAGGQGGYGYTF
NA	TRBD1	TRBV6-5	15	TRBJ1-2	TGTGCCAGCAGTTACGTACAGGGGGCCACCTATGGCTACACCTTC	CASSYVQGATYGYTF
NA	NA	TRBV4-3	14	TRBJ1-2	TGCGCCAGCAGCCTTGTGACAGGAGATTATGGCTACACCTTC	CASSLVTGDYGYTF
NA	NA	TRBV4-1	13	TRBJ1-5	TGCGCCAGCAGTTCTCAGGGGAACCAGCCCCAGCATTTT	CASSSQGNQPQHF
medium-sized	NA	TRBV28	12	TRBJ1-2	TGTGCCAGCAGTTTCGGGGGTTCCGGCTACACCTTC	CASSFGGSGYTF
NA	NA	TRBV12-3/TRBV12-4	13	TRBJ2-4	TGTGCCAGCAGTTTGGATAGCCCAAACATTCAGTACTTC	CASSLDSPNIQYF
NA	NA	TRBV20-1	11	TRBJ1-2	TGCAGTGCTAGACCCCAACTGGGCTACACCTTC	CSARPQLGYTF
once	TRBD1	TRBV6-6	14	TRBJ2-7	TGTGCCAGCTGGAGAGGACAGGGGGTCTACGAGCAGTACTTC	CASWRGQGVYEQYF
NA	NA	TRBV6-5	13	TRBJ1-5	TGTGCCGGACGAGGGGGAAGCAATCAGCCCCAGCATTTT	CAGRGGSNQPQHF
NA	TRBD1	TRBV4-2	16	TRBJ2-5	TGTGCCAGCAGCCAATCCGACACAGGGGGTTCGGAGACCCAGTACTTC	CASSQSDTGGSETQYF
NA	NA	TRBV18	13	TRBJ1-2	TGTGCCAGCTCACCGGGAGGAGGTGAAGGCTACACCTTC	CASSPGGGEGYTF
NA	NA	TRBV30	12	TRBJ1-1	TGTGCCTGGAGTGAAGAGATCACTGAAGCTTTCTTT	CAWSEEITEAFF
NA	NA	TRBV3-1/TRBV3-2	12	TRBJ2-7	TGTGCCAGCAGCCGAGACAGCTACGAGCAGTACTTC	CASSRDSYEQYF
NA	NA	TRBV2	14	TRBJ2-1	TGTGCCAGCAGTGAAATAGACTCCTACAATGAGCAGTTCTTC	CASSEIDSYNEQFF
NA	TRBD1	TRBV5-6	13	TRBJ2-7	TGTGCCAGCAGCGAGGACAGGGCCTACGAGCAGTACTTC	CASSEDRAYEQYF
once	TRBD1	TRBV7-2	14	TRBJ1-1	TGTGCCAGCAGCCAGGGACAGATGAACACTGAAGCTTTCTTT	CASSQGQMNTEAFF
NA	NA	TRBV5-1	14	TRBJ2-7	TGCGCCAGCAGGAGAATACAGAGCACCCACGAGCAGTACTTC	CASRRIQSTHEQYF
NA	NA	TRBV5-1	14	TRBJ1-6	TGCGCCAGCAGCATCAGCAGGGATGGATCACCCCTCCACTTT	CASSISRDGSPLHF
NA	NA	TRBV12-3/TRBV12-4	13	TRBJ1-5	TGTGCCAGCAGCCCTGACAGGTATCAGCCCCAGCATTTT	CASSPDRYQPQHF
few	TRBD1	TRBV7-2	14	TRBJ2-7	TGTGCCAGCAGGTTGGGACAGGGACCCTACGAGCAGTACTTC	CASRLGQGPYEQYF
NA	NA	TRBV28	12	TRBJ1-1	TGTGCCAGCGGTGCGGCGTACACTGAAGCTTTCTTT	CASGAAYTEAFF
NA	NA	TRBV18	13	TRBJ1-4	TGTGCCAGCTCACCTTACGGTACCGAAAAACTGTTTTTT	CASSPYGTEKLFF
NA	TRBD1	TRBV6-2/TRBV6-3	17	TRBJ1-1	TGTGCCAGCAGCCGACGGGACAGGGGAAGGGGGAACACTGAAGCTTTCTTT	CASSRRDRGRGNTEAFF
NA	NA	TRBV6-5	14	TRBJ2-4	TGTGCCAGCAGTTACGGGCAGGGCGGAAACATTCAGTACTTC	CASSYGQGGNIQYF
NA	TRBD1	TRBV28	15	TRBJ1-2	TGTGCCACCTTGTCGACAGGGGATATCTCCTATGGCTACACCTTC	CATLSTGDISYGYTF
NA	NA	TRBV18	12	TRBJ2-5	TGTGCCAGCTCACCCCTCCAGGAGACCCAGTACTTC	CASSPLQETQYF